What follows is one T cell receptor (beta chain) and its context. No antigen is known for it. Making each TCR library took roughly 3,400 ng of total RNA. TCRdb reprocessed the 5' RACE reads, with one entry per CDR3 protein and no DNA. This table holds approximately 380,000 distinct CDR3 sequences. This entry comes from a study of monozygotic twins with inflammatory bowel disease. The germline V gene has CDR1 LGHNA and CDR2 YSLEER. The length of the CDR3 is 13 residues. Study results and limitations: Among twins, concordant and discordant pairs did not differ in repertoire similarity, possibly from limited power.

This receptor was obtained from a human donor with ulcerative colitis or Crohn's disease, or a healthy co-twin of an affected twin (not recorded which). What was sequenced was blood. The chain combines TRBV4-3 with TRBJ2-7. This CDR3 is CASSQLVSYEQYF.